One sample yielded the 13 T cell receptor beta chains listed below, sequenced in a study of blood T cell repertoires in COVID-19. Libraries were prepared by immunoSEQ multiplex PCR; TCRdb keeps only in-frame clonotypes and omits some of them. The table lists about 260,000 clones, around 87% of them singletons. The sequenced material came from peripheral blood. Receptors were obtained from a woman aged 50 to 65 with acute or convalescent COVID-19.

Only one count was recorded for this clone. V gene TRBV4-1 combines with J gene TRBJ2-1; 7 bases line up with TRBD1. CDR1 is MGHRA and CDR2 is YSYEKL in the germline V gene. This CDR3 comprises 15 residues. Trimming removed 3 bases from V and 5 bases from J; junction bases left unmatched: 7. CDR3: CASSQTGSLDNEQFF. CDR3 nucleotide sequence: TGCGCCAGCAGCCAGACAGGGTCACTAGACAATGAGCAGTTCTTC.

CDR3 region: CASSSDRMNTEAFF. For the CDR3, the DNA is TGTGCCAGCAGCTCGGACAGAATGAACACTGAAGCTTTCTTT. The chain is built from TRBV7-2 and TRBJ1-1, with a weak D call TRBD1 (6 bases). From germline, CDR1 is SGHTA and CDR2 FQGNSA. The ends were cut back, 4 bases at V and 0 bases at J, with 9 bases in the middle. The CDR3 sequence is 14 residues long.

The CDR3 DNA reads as TGTGCCAGCAAGACCGGGGGGTATCAGCCCCAGCATTTT. Translating it yields CASKTGGYQPQHF. V gene TRBV2 combines with J gene TRBJ1-5; possible D gene TRBD1, 5 bases. The CDR3 is 13 residues long. Germline lookup yields CDR1 SNHLY and CDR2 FYNNEI. V lost 7 bases and J lost 5, with 12 bases in between.

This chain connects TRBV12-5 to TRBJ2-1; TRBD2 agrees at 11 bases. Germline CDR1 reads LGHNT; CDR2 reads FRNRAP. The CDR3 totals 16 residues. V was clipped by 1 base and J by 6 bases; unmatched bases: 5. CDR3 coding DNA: TGTGCTAGTGGTTTGGCACTAGCGGGAGTTACCAATGAGCAGTTCTTC. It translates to CASGLALAGVTNEQFF.

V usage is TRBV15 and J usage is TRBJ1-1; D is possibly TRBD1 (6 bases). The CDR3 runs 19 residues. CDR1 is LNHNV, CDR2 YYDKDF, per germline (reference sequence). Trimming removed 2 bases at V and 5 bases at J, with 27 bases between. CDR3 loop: CATSRIQGSGEFVRTEAFF. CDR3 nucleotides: TGTGCCACCAGCAGAATACAGGGCTCCGGTGAGTTCGTGAGGACTGAAGCTTTCTTT.

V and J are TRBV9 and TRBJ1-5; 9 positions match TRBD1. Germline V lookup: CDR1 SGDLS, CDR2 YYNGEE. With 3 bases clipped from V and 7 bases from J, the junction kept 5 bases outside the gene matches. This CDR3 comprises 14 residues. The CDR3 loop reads CASSAQGAQQPQHF. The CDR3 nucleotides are TGTGCCAGCAGCGCACAGGGGGCCCAACAGCCCCAGCATTTT.

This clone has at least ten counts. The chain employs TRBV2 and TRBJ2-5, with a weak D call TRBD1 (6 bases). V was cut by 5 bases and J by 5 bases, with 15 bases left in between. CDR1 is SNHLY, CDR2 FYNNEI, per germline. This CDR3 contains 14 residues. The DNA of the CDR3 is TGTGCCAGCAGTAGGACAGTATGGGGGGAGACCCAGTACTTC. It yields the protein CASSRTVWGETQYF.

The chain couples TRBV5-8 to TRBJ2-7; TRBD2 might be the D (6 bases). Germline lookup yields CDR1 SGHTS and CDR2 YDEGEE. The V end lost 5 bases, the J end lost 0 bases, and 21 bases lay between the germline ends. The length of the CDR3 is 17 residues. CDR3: CASRGKGEAANSYEQYF. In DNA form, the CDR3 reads TGTGCCAGCAGGGGAAAAGGGGAGGCAGCGAACTCCTACGAGCAGTACTTC.

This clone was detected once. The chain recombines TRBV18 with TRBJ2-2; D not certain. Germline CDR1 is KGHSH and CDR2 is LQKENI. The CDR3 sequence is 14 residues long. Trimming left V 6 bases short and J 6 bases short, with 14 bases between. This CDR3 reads CASSPNSPPGELFF. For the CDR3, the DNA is TGTGCCAGCTCCCCTAACTCCCCGCCCGGGGAGCTGTTTTTT.

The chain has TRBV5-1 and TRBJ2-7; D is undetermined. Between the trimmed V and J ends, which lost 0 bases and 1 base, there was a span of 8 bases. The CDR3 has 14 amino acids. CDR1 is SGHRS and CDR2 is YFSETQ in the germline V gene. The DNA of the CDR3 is TGCGCCAGCAGCTTGGTTTCCGTTTCCTACGAGCAGTACTTC. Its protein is CASSLVSVSYEQYF.

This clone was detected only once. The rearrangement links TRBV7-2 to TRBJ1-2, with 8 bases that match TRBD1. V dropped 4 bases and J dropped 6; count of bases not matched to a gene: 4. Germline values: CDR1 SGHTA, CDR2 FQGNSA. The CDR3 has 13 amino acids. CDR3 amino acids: CASSSPTGDGYTF. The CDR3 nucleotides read TGTGCCAGCAGCTCGCCGACAGGGGATGGCTACACCTTC.

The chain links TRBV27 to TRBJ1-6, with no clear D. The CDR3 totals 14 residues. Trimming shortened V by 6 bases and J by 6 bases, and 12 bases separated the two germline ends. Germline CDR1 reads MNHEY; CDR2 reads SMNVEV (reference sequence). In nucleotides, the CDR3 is TGTGCCAGCAGATCGGAGGGCTCTAATTCACCCCTCCACTTT. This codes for CASRSEGSNSPLHF.

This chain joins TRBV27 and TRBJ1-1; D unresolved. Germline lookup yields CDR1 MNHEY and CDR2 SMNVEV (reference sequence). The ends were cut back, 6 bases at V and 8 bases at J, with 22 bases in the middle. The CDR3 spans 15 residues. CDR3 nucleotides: TGTGCCAGCAGCCAAATTCTCCCGGGCCGGGAGGAAGCTTTCTTT. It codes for CASSQILPGREEAFF.